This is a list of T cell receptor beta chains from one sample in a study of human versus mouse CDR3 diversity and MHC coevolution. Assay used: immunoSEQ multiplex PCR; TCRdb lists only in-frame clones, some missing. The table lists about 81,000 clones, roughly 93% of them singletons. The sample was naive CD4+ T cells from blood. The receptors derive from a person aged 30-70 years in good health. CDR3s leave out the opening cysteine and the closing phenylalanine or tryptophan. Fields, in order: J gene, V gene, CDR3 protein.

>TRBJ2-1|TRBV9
ASSVSSGRSYNEQF
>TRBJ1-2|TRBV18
ASSPQATGEGGYT
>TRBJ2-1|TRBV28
ASSRYNEQF
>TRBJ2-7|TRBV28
ASSSSGGAYFEQY
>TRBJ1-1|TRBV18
ASSLGQNTEAF
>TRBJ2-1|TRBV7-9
ASSQGTSGLGNEQF
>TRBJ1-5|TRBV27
ASSHWFGQGTRGQPQH
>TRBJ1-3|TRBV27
ASSLRLTGGAPSSGNTIY
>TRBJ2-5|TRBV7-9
ASNLGTGKETQY
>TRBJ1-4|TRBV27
ASSLRRGEREKLF
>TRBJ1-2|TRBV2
ASRSIQGRPNYGYT